These 9 T cell receptor beta chains came from one sample sequenced in a study of regulatory T cells in long-lasting Graves disease. CDR3 regions were amplified by Arm-PCR using iRepertoire HTBI primers to build TCR beta libraries. TCRdb passed the multiplex PCR reads through MiXCR, listing each CDR3 protein once. The repertoire has a few hundred thousand distinct CDR3 sequences, just over 20% of them found once; the top ten carry about 15%. Indicated time point: newly diagnosed GD, antithyroid drugs for less than 3 months. PBMCs were the source of the RNA used for TCR sequencing. The input for sequencing was peripheral blood mononuclear cells (PBMCs), taken at new diagnosis, from a patient treated with antithyroid drugs. These receptors were obtained from a female donor with Graves disease.

This clonotype has a count of ten or more. The chain is built from TRBV7-9 and TRBJ2-5; maybe TRBD1 (5 bases). The V end lost 5 bases, the J end lost 2 bases, and 15 bases lay between the germline ends. CDR1 and CDR2 (germline): SEHNR, FQNEAQ (reference sequence). The CDR3 totals 15 residues. Here the CDR3 reads CASSPSRTKQETQYF. For the CDR3, the DNA is TGTGCCAGCAGCCCCTCGAGGACAAAGCAAGAGACCCAGTACTTC.

As for this clonotype: This may arise from a read error, as a much more abundant clone is one base away. This chain connects TRBV3-1 to TRBJ2-7; 7 bases are shared with TRBD2. This CDR3 spans 12 amino acids. Germline V gene data show CDR1 as LGHDT and CDR2 as YNNKEL (reference sequence). Here the CDR3 reads CAGSQLGGEQYF. The CDR3 DNA sequence: TGTGCCGGCAGTCAACTCGGGGGGGAGCAGTACTTC.

This clonotype was seen ten or more times. This rearrangement joins TRBV18 to TRBJ1-1; perhaps TRBD1 as D (5 bases). The CDR3 loop spans 14 amino acids. The germline V gene encodes CDR1 KGHSH and CDR2 LQKENI. Trimming stripped 3 bases from V and 1 base from J, with 9 bases between. The CDR3 spells CASSPSQGNTEAFF. The DNA of the CDR3 is TGTGCCAGCTCACCGAGTCAGGGGAACACTGAAGCTTTCTTT.

This rearrangement joins TRBV5-4 to TRBJ2-6; 11 bases are shared with TRBD1. The V and J ends lost 2 bases and 2 bases, in that order; junction bases with no gene match: 9. The CDR3 extends over 19 amino acids. Per germline, CDR1 SGHNT and CDR2 YYREEE (reference sequence). CDR3 region: CASSLQKLGQGAGANVLTF. Here the CDR3 DNA reads TGTGCCAGCAGCTTACAAAAACTGGGACAGGGGGCTGGGGCCAACGTCCTGACTTTC.

This clonotype has ten or more counts. This chain joins TRBV20-1 and TRBJ2-3, with a weak D call TRBD2 (5 bases). Per germline, CDR1 DFQATT and CDR2 SNEGSKA (reference sequence). Trimming shortened V by 3 bases and J by 3 bases, and 10 bases separated the two germline ends. CDR3 length: 13 residues. CDR3 in DNA: TGCAGTGCTAGCGCGGGCCAGACAGATACGCAGTATTTT. This gives the protein CSASAGQTDTQYF.

This clonotype was observed at least ten times. The CDR3 reads CSASSGRVGSPLHF. CDR3 sequence (DNA): TGCAGTGCTAGCTCCGGCAGGGTGGGTTCACCCCTCCACTTT. J is TRBJ1-6 and V is TRBV20-1; tentatively, D is TRBD1 (5 bases). Trimming stripped 3 bases from V and 9 bases from J, with 15 bases between. From germline, CDR1 is DFQATT and CDR2 SNEGSKA (reference sequence). The CDR3 is 14 residues long.

The rearrangement links TRBV29-1 to TRBJ2-7, with 8 bases aligning to TRBD2. The CDR3 length is 15 residues. The V and J ends lost 4 bases and 4 bases, in that order; junction bases with no gene match: 12. Germline CDR1 SQVTM, CDR2 ANQGSEA. CDR3 amino acids: CSVVSLWRGVYEQYF. The CDR3 DNA follows: TGCAGCGTTGTTAGTCTCTGGCGGGGGGTATACGAGCAGTACTTC.

This clonotype was recorded many times. The chain carries TRBV14 and TRBJ2-1; D not resolved. Germline V gene data show CDR1 as SGHDN and CDR2 as FVKESK. Trimming removed 3 bases at V and 0 bases at J, with 12 bases between. CDR3 length equals 16 residues. In DNA form, the CDR3 reads TGTGCCAGCAGCCATCTAGGGCGAAGCTCCTACAATGAGCAGTTCTTC. This gives the protein CASSHLGRSSYNEQFF.

This clonotype was seen a few times. The chain combines TRBV14 with TRBJ1-1; D is unclear. V lost 0 bases, J lost 8 bases, and 7 bases lay in between. This CDR3 contains 12 residues. Germline CDR1 and CDR2: SGHDN and FVKESK. The CDR3 region has the DNA TGTGCCAGCAGCCAAGATTGGGCGGAAGCTTTCTTT. Translated: CASSQDWAEAFF.